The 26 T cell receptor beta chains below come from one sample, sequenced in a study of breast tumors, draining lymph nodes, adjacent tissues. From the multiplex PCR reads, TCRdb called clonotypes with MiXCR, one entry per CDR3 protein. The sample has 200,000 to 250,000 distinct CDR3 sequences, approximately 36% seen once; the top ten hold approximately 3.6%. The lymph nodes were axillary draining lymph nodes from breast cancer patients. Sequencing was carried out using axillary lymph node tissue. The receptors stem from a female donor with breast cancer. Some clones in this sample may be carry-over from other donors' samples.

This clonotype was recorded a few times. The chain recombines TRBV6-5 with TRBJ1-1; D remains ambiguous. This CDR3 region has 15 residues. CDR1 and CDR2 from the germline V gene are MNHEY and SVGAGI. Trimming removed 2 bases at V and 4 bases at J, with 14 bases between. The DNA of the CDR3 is TGTGCCAGCAGTTACCGCATCGGACGGGGCACTGAAGCTTTCTTT. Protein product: CASSYRIGRGTEAFF.

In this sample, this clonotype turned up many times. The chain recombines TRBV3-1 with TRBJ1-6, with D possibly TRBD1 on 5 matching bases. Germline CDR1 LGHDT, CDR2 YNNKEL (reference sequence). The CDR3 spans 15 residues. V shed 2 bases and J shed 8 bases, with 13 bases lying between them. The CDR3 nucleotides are TGTGCCAGCAGCCAATTTCAGGGCCGCGATTCACCCCTCCACTTT. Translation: CASSQFQGRDSPLHF.

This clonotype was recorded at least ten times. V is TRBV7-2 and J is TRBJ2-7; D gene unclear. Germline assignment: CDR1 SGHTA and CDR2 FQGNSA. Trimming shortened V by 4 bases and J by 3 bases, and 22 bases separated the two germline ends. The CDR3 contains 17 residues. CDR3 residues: CASSSRASPTTFYEQYF. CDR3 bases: TGTGCCAGCAGCTCCCGGGCCAGCCCAACAACCTTCTACGAGCAGTACTTC.

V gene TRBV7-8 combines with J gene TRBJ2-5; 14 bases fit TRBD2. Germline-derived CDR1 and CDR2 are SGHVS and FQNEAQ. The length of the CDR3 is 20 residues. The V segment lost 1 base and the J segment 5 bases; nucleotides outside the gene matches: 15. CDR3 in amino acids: CASSLGTIKTSGGAVETQYF. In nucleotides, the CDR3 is TGTGCCAGCAGCTTAGGGACGATAAAGACTAGCGGGGGGGCGGTGGAGACCCAGTACTTC. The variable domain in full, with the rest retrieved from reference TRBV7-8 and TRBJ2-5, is GAGVSQSPRYKVAKRGQDVALRCDPISGHVSLFWYQQALGQGPEFLTYFQNEAQLDKSGLPSDRFFAERPEGSVSTLKIQRTQQEDSAVYLCASSLGTIKTSGGAVETQYFGPGTRLLVL.

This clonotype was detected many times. The CDR3 coding sequence is TGTGCCAGTAGTAGCAGGACTCTTAAGGTCGCTGGAAACACCATATATTTT. It yields the protein CASSSRTLKVAGNTIYF. The V call is TRBV19, the J call TRBJ1-3; the D is unclear. V lost 4 bases and J 2 bases, leaving 18 bases between the germline ends. The CDR3 is made up of 17 amino acids. Germline CDR1 and CDR2: LNHDA and SQIVND (reference sequence). Together with reference TRBV19 and TRBJ1-3, the CDR3 gives the full variable domain: DGGITQSPKYLFRKEGQNVTLSCEQNLNHDAMYWYRQDPGQGLRLIYYSQIVNDFQKGDIAEGYSVSREKKESFPLTVTSAQKNPTAFYLCASSSRTLKVAGNTIYFGEGSWLTVV.

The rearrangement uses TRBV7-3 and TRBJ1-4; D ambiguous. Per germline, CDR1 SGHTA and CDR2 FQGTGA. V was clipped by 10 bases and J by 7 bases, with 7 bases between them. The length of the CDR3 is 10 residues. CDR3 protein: CAIVGEKLFF. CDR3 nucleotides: TGTGCCATCGTTGGTGAAAAACTGTTTTTT.

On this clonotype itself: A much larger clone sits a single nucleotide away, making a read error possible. CDR3 in DNA: TGTGCCAGCAGCTTAACGTCGGGGAGGGGCCTTGGAAACCCCATATATTTT. Its protein is CASSLTSGRGLGNPIYF. The chain joins TRBV7-3 to TRBJ1-3; the D gene is possibly TRBD1 (5 bases). Per the germline V gene, CDR1 is SGHTA and CDR2 is FQGTGA. There are 17 residues in the CDR3.

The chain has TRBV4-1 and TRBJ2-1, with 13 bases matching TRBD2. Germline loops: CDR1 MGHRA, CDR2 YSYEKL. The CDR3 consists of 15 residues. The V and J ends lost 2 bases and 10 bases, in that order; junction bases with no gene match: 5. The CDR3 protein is CASSQTSGGALEQFF. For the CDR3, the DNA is TGCGCCAGCAGCCAAACTAGCGGGGGGGCCTTAGAGCAGTTCTTC.

In DNA, the CDR3 is TGTGCCAGCCGGGACAGTAATAATTCACCCCTCCACTTT. This gives the protein CASRDSNNSPLHF. V usage is TRBV2 and J usage is TRBJ1-6, with 7 bases matching TRBD1. The CDR3 covers 13 residues. Looked up from germline, CDR1 is SNHLY and CDR2 is FYNNEI. Trimming removed 8 bases from V and 5 bases from J; junction bases left unmatched: 3.

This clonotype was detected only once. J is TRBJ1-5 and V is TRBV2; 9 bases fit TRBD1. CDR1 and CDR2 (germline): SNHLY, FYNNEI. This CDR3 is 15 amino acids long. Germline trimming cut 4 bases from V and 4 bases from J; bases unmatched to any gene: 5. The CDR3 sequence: CASSATTGGNQPQHF. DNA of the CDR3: TGTGCCAGCAGTGCCACGACAGGGGGGAATCAGCCCCAGCATTTT.

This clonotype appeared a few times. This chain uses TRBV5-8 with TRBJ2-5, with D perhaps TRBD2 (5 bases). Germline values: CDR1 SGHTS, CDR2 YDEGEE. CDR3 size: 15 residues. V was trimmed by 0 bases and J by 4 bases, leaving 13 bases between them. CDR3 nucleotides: TGTGCCAGCAGCTTGGAGGTCGCGGGTCTAGAGACCCAGTACTTC. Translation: CASSLEVAGLETQYF.

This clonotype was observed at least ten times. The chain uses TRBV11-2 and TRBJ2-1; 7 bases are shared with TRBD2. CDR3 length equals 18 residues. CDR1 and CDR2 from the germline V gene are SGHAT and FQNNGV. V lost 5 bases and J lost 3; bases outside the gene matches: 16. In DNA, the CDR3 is TGTGCCAGCAGCCCCCGATATTCGGCGGGAGAATTCTACAATGAGCAGTTCTTC. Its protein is CASSPRYSAGEFYNEQFF. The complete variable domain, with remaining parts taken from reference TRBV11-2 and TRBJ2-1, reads EAGVAQSPRYKIIEKRQSVAFWCNPISGHATLYWYQQILGQGPKLLIQFQNNGVVDDSQLPKDRFSAERLKGVDSTLKIQPAKLEDSAVYLCASSPRYSAGEFYNEQFFGPGTRLTVL.

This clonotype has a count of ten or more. CDR3 sequence (DNA): TGCGCCAGCAGCTTGGCGGAGTTCCGGTTAGGCTACACCTTC. Its translation: CASSLAEFRLGYTF. The rearrangement joins TRBV5-1 to TRBJ1-2; no clear D. Germline-derived CDR1 and CDR2 are SGHRS and YFSETQ. This CDR3 comprises 14 residues. Between the trimmed V and J ends, which lost 0 bases and 8 bases, there was a span of 14 bases.

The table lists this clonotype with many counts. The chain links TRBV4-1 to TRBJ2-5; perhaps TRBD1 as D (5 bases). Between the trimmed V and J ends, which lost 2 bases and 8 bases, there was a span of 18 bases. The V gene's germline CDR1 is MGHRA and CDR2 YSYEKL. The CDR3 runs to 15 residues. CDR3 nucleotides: TGCGCCAGCAGCCAAATGTGGGGCAGGCCCACCACCCAGTACTTC. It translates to CASSQMWGRPTTQYF.

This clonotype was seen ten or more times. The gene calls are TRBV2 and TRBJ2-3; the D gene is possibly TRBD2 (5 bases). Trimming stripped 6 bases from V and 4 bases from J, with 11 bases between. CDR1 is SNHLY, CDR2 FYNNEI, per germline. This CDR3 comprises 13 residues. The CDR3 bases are TGTGCCAGCAGCGAGGGTGAAGCAGATACGCAGTATTTT. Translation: CASSEGEADTQYF. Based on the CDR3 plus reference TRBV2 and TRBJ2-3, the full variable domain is EPEVTQTPSHQVTQMGQEVILRCVPISNHLYFYWYRQILGQKVEFLVSFYNNEISEKSEIFDDQFSVERPDGSNFTLKIRSTKLEDSAMYFCASSEGEADTQYFGPGTRLTVL.

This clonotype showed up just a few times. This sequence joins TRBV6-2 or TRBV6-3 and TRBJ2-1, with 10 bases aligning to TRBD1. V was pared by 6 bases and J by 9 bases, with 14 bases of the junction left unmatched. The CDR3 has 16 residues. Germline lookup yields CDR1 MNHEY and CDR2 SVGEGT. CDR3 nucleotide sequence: TGTGCCAGCAGCGATCCGGGACAGGGGTTGGCAGGTGAGCAGTTCTTC. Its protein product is CASSDPGQGLAGEQFF.

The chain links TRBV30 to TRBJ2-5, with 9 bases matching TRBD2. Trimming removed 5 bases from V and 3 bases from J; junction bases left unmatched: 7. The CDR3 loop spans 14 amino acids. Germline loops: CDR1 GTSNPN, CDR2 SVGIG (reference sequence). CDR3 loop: CAWGASGRKETQYF. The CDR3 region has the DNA TGTGCCTGGGGGGCCAGCGGGAGGAAAGAGACCCAGTACTTC.

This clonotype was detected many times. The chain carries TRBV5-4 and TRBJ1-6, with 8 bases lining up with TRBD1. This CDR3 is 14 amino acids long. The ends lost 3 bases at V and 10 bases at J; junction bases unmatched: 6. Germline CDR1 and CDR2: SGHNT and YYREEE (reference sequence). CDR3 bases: TGTGCCAGCAGCTCCGGACAGGGCAGGTCACCCCTCCACTTT. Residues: CASSSGQGRSPLHF.

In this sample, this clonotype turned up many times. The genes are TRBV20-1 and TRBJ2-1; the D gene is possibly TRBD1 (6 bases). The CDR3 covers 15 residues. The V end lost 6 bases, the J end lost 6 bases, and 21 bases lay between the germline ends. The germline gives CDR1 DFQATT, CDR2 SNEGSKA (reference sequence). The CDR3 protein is CSAHLTGSSLNEQFF. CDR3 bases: TGCAGTGCGCATCTCACAGGGTCAAGCCTCAATGAGCAGTTCTTC.

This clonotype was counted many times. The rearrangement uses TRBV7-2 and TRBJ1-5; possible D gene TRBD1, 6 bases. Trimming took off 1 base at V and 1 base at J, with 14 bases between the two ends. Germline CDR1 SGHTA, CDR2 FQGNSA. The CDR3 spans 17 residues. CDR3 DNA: TGTGCCAGCAGCTTAGGGGGGGGGGCGCGAAGCAATCAGCCCCAGCATTTT. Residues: CASSLGGGARSNQPQHF.

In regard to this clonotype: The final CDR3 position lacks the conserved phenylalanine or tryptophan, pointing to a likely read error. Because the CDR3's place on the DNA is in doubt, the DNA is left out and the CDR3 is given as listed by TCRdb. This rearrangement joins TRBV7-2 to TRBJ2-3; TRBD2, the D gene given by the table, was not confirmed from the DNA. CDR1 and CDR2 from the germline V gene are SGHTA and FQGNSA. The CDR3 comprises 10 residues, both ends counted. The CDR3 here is CASSFPSGGP.

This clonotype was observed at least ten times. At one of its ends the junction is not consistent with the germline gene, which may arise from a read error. The CDR3 region is CSVVWDNQFHF. CDR3 sequence (DNA): TGCAGCGTTGTTTGGGACAATCAATTCCACTTC. V is TRBV29-1 and J is TRBJ2-5; maybe TRBD1 (6 bases). The CDR3 sequence is 11 residues long. CDR1 and CDR2 (germline): SQVTM, ANQGSEA.

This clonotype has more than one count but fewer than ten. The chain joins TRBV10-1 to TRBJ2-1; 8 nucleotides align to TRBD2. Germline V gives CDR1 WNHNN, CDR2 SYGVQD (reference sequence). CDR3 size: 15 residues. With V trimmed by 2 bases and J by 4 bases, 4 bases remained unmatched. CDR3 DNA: TGCGCCAGCAGTGAGGGCGGGAGGACATACAATGAGCAGTTCTTC. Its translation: CASSEGGRTYNEQFF.

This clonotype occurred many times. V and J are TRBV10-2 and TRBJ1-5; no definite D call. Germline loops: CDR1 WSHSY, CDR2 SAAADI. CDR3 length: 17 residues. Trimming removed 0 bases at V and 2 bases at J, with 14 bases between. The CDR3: CASSESVGVGGNQPQHF. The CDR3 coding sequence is TGCGCCAGCAGTGAGTCAGTCGGGGTGGGCGGCAATCAGCCCCAGCATTTT.

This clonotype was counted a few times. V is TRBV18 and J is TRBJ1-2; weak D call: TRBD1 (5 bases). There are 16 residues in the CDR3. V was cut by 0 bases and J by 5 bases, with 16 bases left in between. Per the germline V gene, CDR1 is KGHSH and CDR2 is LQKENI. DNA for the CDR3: TGTGCCAGCTCACCACCGTTAAAGTCCGAGGGGTATGGCTACACCTTC. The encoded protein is CASSPPLKSEGYGYTF.

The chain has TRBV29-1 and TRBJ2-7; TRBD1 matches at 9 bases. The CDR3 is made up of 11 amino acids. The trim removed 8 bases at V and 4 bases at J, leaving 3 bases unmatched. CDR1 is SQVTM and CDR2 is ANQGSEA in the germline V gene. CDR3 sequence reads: CSSGQGYEQYF. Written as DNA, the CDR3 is TGCAGCTCGGGACAGGGTTACGAGCAGTACTTC.